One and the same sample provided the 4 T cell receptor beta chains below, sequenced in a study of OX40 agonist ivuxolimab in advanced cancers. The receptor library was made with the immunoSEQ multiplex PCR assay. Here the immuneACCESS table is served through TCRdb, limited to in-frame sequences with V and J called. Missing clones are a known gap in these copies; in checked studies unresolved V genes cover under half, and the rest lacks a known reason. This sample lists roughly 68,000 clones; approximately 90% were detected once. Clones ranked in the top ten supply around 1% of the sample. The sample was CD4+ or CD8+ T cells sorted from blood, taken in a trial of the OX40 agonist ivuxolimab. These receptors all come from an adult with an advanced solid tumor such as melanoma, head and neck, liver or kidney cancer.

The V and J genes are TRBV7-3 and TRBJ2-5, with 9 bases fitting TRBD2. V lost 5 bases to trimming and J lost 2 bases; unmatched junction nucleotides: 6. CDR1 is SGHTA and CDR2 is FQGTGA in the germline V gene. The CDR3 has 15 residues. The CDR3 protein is CASSPGTSRQETQYF. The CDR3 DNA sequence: TGTGCCAGCAGCCCAGGGACTAGCCGGCAAGAGACCCAGTACTTC.

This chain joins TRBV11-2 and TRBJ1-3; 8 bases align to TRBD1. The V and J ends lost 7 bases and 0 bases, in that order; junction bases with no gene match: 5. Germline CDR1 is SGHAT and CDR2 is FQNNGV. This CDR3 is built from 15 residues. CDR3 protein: CASTGQGFSGNTIYF. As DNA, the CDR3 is TGTGCCAGCACTGGACAGGGATTCTCTGGAAACACCATATATTTT.

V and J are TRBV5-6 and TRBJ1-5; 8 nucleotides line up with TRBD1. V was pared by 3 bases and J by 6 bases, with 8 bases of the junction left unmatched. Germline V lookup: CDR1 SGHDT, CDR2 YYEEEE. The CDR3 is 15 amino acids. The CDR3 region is CASSSWTGRSQPQHF. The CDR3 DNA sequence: TGTGCCAGCAGCTCATGGACAGGGAGGAGTCAGCCCCAGCATTTT.

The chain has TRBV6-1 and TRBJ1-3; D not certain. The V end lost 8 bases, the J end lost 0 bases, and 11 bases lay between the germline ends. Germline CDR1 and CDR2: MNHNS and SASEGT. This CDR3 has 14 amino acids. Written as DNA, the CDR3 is TGTGCCAGCGCTCTGGCCCTCTCTGGAAACACCATATATTTT. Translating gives CASALALSGNTIYF.